The source of this T cell receptor beta chain is a study of blood T cell repertoires in COVID-19. This CDR3 has 13 residues. Germline V gives CDR1 MNHNY, CDR2 SVGAGI (reference sequence). V lost 2 bases and J lost 7, with 12 bases in between. TCRdb's table, derived via immunoSEQ multiplex PCR, lists solely in-frame clones and lacks some. Of approximately 300,000 clones listed, about 85% are singletons. The receptor was derived from a woman in her 30s who had been exposed to COVID-19. Input material: PBMCs or T cells enriched from blood (not recorded which). The chain links TRBV6-6 to TRBJ2-7; no clear D gene. DNA for the CDR3: TGTGCCAGCAGTTACAATAAGATGCAGGAGCAGTACTTC. This sequence encodes CASSYNKMQEQYF.